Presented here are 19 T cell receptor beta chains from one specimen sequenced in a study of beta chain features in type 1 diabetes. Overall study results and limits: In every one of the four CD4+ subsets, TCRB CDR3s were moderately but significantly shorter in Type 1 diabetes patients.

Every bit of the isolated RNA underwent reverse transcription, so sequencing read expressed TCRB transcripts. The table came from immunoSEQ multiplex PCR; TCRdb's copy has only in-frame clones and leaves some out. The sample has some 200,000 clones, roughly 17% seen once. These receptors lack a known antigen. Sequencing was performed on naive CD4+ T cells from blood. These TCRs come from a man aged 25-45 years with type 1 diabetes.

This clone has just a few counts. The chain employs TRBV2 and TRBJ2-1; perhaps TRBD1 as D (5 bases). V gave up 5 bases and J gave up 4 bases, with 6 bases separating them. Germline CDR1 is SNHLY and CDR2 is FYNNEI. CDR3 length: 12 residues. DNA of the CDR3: TGTGCCAGCAGTCCAGGGTACAATGAGCAGTTCTTC. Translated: CASSPGYNEQFF.

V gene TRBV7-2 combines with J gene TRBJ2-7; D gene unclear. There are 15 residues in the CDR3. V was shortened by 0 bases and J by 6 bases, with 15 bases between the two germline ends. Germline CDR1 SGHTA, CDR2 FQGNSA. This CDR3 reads CASSLAWVRSFEQYF. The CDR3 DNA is TGTGCCAGCAGCTTAGCCTGGGTCCGAAGTTTCGAGCAGTACTTC.

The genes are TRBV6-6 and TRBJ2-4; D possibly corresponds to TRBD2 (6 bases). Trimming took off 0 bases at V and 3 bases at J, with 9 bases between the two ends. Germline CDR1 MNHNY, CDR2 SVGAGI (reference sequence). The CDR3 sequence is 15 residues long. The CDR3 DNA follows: TGTGCCAGCAGTTACTCGGCGGGAAACAAAAACATTCAGTACTTC. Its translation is CASSYSAGNKNIQYF.

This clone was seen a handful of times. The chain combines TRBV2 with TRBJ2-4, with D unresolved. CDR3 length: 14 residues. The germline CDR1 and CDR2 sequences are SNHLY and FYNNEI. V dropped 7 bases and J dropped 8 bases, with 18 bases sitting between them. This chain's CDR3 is CASTGRFRGDIQYF. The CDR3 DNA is TGTGCCAGCACCGGTCGTTTCAGAGGAGACATTCAGTACTTC.

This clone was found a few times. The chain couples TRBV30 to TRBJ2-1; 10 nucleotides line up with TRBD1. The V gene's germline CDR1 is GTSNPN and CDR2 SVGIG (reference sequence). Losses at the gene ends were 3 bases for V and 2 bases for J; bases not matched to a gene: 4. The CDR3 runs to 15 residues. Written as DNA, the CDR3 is TGTGCCTGGAGAACAGGGACAGGGGCCTACAATGAGCAGTTCTTC. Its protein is CAWRTGTGAYNEQFF.

DNA for the CDR3: TGCGCCAGCAGCTTTTTAGGAAGCACAGATACGCAGTATTTT. This encodes CASSFLGSTDTQYF. The V and J genes are TRBV5-1 and TRBJ2-3; D is undetermined. The CDR3 loop spans 14 amino acids. Germline V CDR1 and CDR2: SGHRS, YFSETQ. The V and J ends lost 2 bases and 0 bases respectively, with 7 bases between them.

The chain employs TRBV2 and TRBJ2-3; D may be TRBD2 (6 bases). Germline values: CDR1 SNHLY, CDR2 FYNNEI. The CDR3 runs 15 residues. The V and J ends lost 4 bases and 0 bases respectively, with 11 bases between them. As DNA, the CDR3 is TGTGCCAGCAGTGGCCCTAGCGCTAGCACAGATACGCAGTATTTT. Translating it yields CASSGPSASTDTQYF.

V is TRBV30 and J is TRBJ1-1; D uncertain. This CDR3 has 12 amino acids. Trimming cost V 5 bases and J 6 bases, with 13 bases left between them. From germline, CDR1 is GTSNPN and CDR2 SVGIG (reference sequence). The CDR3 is CAWGRASAEAFF. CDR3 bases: TGTGCCTGGGGTAGGGCGTCGGCTGAAGCTTTCTTT.

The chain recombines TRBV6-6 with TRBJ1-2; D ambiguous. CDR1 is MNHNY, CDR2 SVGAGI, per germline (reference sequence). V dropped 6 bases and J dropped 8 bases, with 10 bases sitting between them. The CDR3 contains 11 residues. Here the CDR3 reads CASSPTAGYTF. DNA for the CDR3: TGTGCCAGCAGCCCAACAGCGGGCTACACCTTC.

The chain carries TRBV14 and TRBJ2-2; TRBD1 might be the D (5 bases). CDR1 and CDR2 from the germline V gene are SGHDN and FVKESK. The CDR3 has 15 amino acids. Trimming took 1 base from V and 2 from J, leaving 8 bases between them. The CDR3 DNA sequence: TGTGCCAGCAGCCAAGGGACACTAAACACCGGGGAGCTGTTTTTT. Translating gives CASSQGTLNTGELFF.

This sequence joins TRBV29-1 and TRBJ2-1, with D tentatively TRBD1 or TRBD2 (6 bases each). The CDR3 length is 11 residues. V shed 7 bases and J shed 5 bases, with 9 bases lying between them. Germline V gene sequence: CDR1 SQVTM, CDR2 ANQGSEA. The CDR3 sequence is CSGGTNNEQFF. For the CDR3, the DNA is TGCAGCGGCGGGACAAACAATGAGCAGTTCTTC.

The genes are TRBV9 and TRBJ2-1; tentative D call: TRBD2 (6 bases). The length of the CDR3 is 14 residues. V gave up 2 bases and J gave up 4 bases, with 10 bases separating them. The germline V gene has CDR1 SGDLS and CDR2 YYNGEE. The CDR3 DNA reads TGTGCCAGCAGCGTCGCGGGACTTTACAATGAGCAGTTCTTC. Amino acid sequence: CASSVAGLYNEQFF.

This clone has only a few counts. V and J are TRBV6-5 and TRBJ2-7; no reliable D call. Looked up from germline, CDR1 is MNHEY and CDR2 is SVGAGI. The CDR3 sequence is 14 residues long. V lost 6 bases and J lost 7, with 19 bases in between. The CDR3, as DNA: TGTGCCAGCAGCCAATTCCCGGGCGCCGGGGAGCAGTACTTC. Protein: CASSQFPGAGEQYF.

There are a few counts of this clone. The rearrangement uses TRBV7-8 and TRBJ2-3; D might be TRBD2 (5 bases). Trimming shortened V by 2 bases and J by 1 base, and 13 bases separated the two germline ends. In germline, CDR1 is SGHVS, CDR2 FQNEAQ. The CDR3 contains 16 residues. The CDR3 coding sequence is TGTGCCAGCAGCTTATCGCGGGCCTTTGGCACAGATACGCAGTATTTT. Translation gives CASSLSRAFGTDTQYF.

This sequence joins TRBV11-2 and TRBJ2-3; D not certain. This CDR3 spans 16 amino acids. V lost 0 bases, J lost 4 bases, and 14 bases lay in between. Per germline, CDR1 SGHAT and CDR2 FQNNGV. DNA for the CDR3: TGTGCCAGCAGCTTAGAAATCCGGGTTGGACCAGATACGCAGTATTTT. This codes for CASSLEIRVGPDTQYF.

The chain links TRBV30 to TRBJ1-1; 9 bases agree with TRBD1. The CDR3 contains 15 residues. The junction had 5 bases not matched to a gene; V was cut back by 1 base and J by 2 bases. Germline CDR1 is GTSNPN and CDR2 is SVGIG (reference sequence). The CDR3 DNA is TGTGCCTGGAGTGGACAGGGGGTTGGAAACACTGAAGCTTTCTTT. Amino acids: CAWSGQGVGNTEAFF.

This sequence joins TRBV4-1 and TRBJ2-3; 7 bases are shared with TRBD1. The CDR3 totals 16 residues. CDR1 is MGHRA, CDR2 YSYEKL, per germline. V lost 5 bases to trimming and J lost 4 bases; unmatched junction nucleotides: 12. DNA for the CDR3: TGCGCCAGCAGCACAACAGGGGCGGTCGGGCCAGATACGCAGTATTTT. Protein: CASSTTGAVGPDTQYF.

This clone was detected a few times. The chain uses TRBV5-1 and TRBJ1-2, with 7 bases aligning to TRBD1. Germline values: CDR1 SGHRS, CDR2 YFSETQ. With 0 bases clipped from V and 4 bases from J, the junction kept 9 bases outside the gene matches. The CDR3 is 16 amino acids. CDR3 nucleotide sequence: TGCGCCAGCAGCTTGGAGGGGGACAGACCCTTCTATGGCTACACCTTC. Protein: CASSLEGDRPFYGYTF.

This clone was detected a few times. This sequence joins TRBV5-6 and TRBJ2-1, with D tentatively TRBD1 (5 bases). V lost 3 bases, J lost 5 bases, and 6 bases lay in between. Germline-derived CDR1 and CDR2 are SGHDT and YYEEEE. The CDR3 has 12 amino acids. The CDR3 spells CASSSTDNEQFF. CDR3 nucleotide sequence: TGTGCCAGCAGCTCGACAGACAATGAGCAGTTCTTC.